This TCR beta chain is from a study of blood T cell repertoires in COVID-19. Across the study: Sources were T cells, B-cell-depleted T cells, or PBMCs; the material itself was cDNA or gDNA.

The CDR3 has 15 amino acids. Germline lookup yields CDR1 LGHDT and CDR2 YNNKEL (reference sequence). V lost 4 bases, J lost 0 bases, and 5 bases stayed unmatched. In the authors' methods: Cell counts per sample came from amplifying reference gene primers. Assay: immunoSEQ multiplex PCR; the TCRdb copy retains only in-frame clones and omits some. For V, J and clone size, that table is used; D and trimming come from the DNA. The sample lists approximately 90,000 clones; around 86% were seen once. J is TRBJ1-2 and V is TRBV3-1 (or the pseudogene TRBV3-2), with 7 bases matching TRBD1. The sequenced sample was peripheral blood. The clonotype originates from a woman of 80 years or more with acute or convalescent COVID-19. This chain's CDR3 is CASSLGTASNYGYTF. DNA for the CDR3: TGTGCCAGCAGCCTGGGGACAGCCTCTAACTATGGCTACACCTTC.